Sequencing of this T cell receptor (beta chain) was carried out in a study of early T cells in non-severe SARS-CoV-2 infection. TCRdb processed the 5' RACE reads anew with MiXCR; each CDR3 protein has one entry. The sample lists roughly 33,000 distinct CDR3 sequences; roughly 5.9% were seen once. The TCR was taken from an adult who was a healthcare worker with PCR-confirmed SARS-CoV-2 infection or an uninfected control (not recorded which). The sequenced sample consisted of whole blood.

CDR3 in DNA: TGTGCCAGCAGCTTAGCAGCTGCCTACGAGCAGTACGTC. Residues: CASSLAAAYEQYV. This sequence joins TRBV7-8 and TRBJ2-7, with D hard to call. Per the germline V gene, CDR1 is SGHVS and CDR2 is FQNEAQ. This CDR3 region has 13 residues. V gave up 0 bases and J gave up 2 bases, with 5 bases separating them.